Listed here are 27 T cell receptor beta chains from one sample, sequenced in a study of regulatory T cells in long-lasting Graves disease. Investigators prepared the TCR beta libraries by applying iRepertoire HTBI primers and Arm-PCR of CDR3 regions. TCRdb recomputed calls from the multiplex PCR reads with MiXCR, one row per CDR3 protein. The top ten hold 35% to 45% of the sample, which has fewer than 350,000 distinct CDR3 sequences, approximately 20% seen once. Specified time point: newly diagnosed GD, antithyroid drugs for less than 3 months. Scientists built the TCR library using RNA that was extracted from PBMCs. Here the sequenced sample was peripheral blood mononuclear cells (PBMCs), taken at new diagnosis, from a patient treated with antithyroid drugs. These receptors were collected from a female donor with Graves disease.

This clonotype was counted a few times. A much larger clonotype is one base distant, so this may be a read error. This sequence joins TRBV7-9 and TRBJ2-3, with 8 bases lining up with TRBD1. The CDR3 loop spans 15 amino acids. J was trimmed by 1 base and V by 4 bases; bases with no gene match: 4. Germline lookup yields CDR1 SEHNR and CDR2 FQNEAQ (reference sequence). DNA of the CDR3: TGTGCCAGCAGCTCCGGACAGGGTGGCACAGATACGCAGTATTTT. This codes for CASSSGQGGTDTQYF.

At least ten counts were recorded for this clonotype. The chain carries TRBV20-1 and TRBJ2-7; 9 bases are shared with TRBD1. The V segment lost 6 bases and the J segment 5 bases; nucleotides outside the gene matches: 14. CDR1 and CDR2 from the germline V gene are DFQATT and SNEGSKA (reference sequence). The CDR3 is 15 amino acids. CDR3 amino acids: CSANARTGATNEQYF. In nucleotides, the CDR3 is TGCAGTGCCAATGCCAGGACAGGGGCGACAAACGAGCAGTACTTC.

This clonotype has a handful of counts. The rearrangement links TRBV4-1 to TRBJ2-7; TRBD1 matches at 12 bases. Trimming took 0 bases from V and 4 from J; bases not matched to a gene: 4. Germline CDR1 reads MGHRA; CDR2 reads YSYEKL. CDR3 size: 16 residues. CDR3 in DNA: TGCGCCAGCAGCCAAGAAGGGACAGGGGGCGGTTACGAGCAGTACTTC. Translation: CASSQEGTGGGYEQYF.

This clonotype has ten or more counts. V and J are TRBV27 and TRBJ2-6; no definite D call. Germline CDR1 and CDR2: MNHEY and SMNVEV (reference sequence). The V end was cut by 5 bases, the J end by 3 bases, with 11 bases between. The CDR3 runs 15 residues. CDR3 sequence (DNA): TGTGCCAGCAGTCCCAGCCGGGTTGGGGCCAACGTCCTGACTTTC. Encoded protein: CASSPSRVGANVLTF.

Details on this clonotype: This may come from a read error, since a much larger clone is one base off. The chain has TRBV28 and TRBJ2-5; D perhaps matches TRBD1 (7 bases). The J call may be wrong; the DNA end is better matched by TRBJ2-1. The length of the CDR3 is 15 residues. CDR1 MDHEN and CDR2 SYDVKM come from the germline V gene. The CDR3 region is CASIPRGRPNNKQFF. The CDR3 DNA is TGTGCCAGCATCCCCAGGGGGAGGCCCAACAATAAGCAGTTCTTC.

This clonotype was counted at least ten times. The J gene is TRBJ2-5, the V gene TRBV2; D is undetermined. This CDR3 comprises 15 residues. Trimming left V 4 bases short and J 5 bases short, with 17 bases between. CDR1 and CDR2 (germline): SNHLY, FYNNEI. CDR3 amino acids: CASSGGTSPRETQYF. The CDR3 DNA follows: TGTGCCAGCAGTGGGGGTACATCCCCCCGGGAGACCCAGTACTTC.

There are a few counts of this clonotype. The chain joins TRBV18 to TRBJ2-1; 8 bases are a match to TRBD1. This CDR3 spans 13 amino acids. The V gene's germline CDR1 is KGHSH and CDR2 LQKENI. Losses at the gene ends were 4 bases for V and 8 bases for J; bases not matched to a gene: 4. The CDR3 is CASSRLQGDEQFF. The CDR3 bases are TGTGCCAGCTCACGGTTACAGGGGGATGAGCAGTTCTTC.

Ten or more counts support this clonotype. J is TRBJ2-1 and V is TRBV12-3 or TRBV12-4; D unresolved. V was shortened by 2 bases and J by 5 bases, with 10 bases between the two germline ends. The CDR3 sequence is 14 residues long. The CDR3 nucleotides read TGTGCCAGCAGTTTAAGAGGTGGGGACAATGAGCAGTTCTTC. It codes for CASSLRGGDNEQFF.

V is TRBV7-9 and J is TRBJ2-3, with 7 bases matching TRBD1. The CDR3 is made up of 15 amino acids. Germline V gene sequence: CDR1 SEHNR, CDR2 FQNEAQ (reference sequence). Unmatched junction bases numbered 5, after V lost 3 bases and J lost 2 bases. DNA of the CDR3: TGTGCCAGCAGCTTCCGGACAGGACCCACAGATACGCAGTATTTT. Encoded protein: CASSFRTGPTDTQYF.

There are many counts of this clonotype. The chain links TRBV2 to TRBJ2-7; D might be TRBD1 (6 bases). The CDR3 runs to 12 residues. The germline gives CDR1 SNHLY, CDR2 FYNNEI. Trimming removed 7 bases from V and 2 bases from J, with 9 bases in between. CDR3 sequence reads: CASKDRPYEQYF. CDR3 nucleotides: TGTGCCAGCAAGGACAGACCCTACGAGCAGTACTTC.

The table lists this clonotype with many counts. The chain joins TRBV27 to TRBJ2-5; D is undetermined. CDR3 length: 13 residues. CDR1 and CDR2 from the germline V gene are MNHEY and SMNVEV (reference sequence). Deletions cut 7 bases from V and 1 base from J, with 10 bases between. The CDR3 sequence: CASKRRIQETQYF. CDR3 coding DNA: TGTGCCAGCAAGAGGCGGATCCAAGAGACCCAGTACTTC.

The table lists this clonotype with many counts. The chain employs TRBV9 and TRBJ1-1; no clear D gene. The CDR3 spans 12 residues. Trimming took 0 bases from V and 6 from J, leaving 6 bases between them. Germline CDR1 reads SGDLS; CDR2 reads YYNGEE. The chain's CDR3 is CASSVDSAEAFF. The DNA for the CDR3 is TGTGCCAGCAGCGTAGATAGTGCTGAAGCTTTCTTT.

This clonotype was seen repeatedly, ten times or more. The chain couples TRBV2 to TRBJ1-1, with D possibly being TRBD1 (6 bases). The CDR3 has 14 amino acids. V shed 6 bases and J shed 7 bases, with 18 bases lying between them. Germline CDR1 and CDR2: SNHLY and FYNNEI. As DNA, the CDR3 is TGTGCCAGCAGGAACCTACAGGGCATGGATGAAGCTTTCTTT. Translated, it gives CASRNLQGMDEAFF.

In its sample, this clonotype was seen many times. The chain carries TRBV29-1 and TRBJ2-3; D is perhaps TRBD2 (6 bases). The CDR3 contains 12 residues. Per germline, CDR1 SQVTM and CDR2 ANQGSEA. Trimming left V 3 bases short and J 5 bases short, with 9 bases between. CDR3: CSVERAGDTQYF. The CDR3 region has the DNA TGCAGCGTTGAGAGAGCGGGAGATACGCAGTATTTT.

This clonotype was picked up a small number of times. V and J are TRBV6-1 and TRBJ2-3, with 9 bases matching TRBD1. V gave up 4 bases and J gave up 4 bases; unmatched junction bases: 9. The CDR3 covers 16 residues. Germline CDR1 reads MNHNS; CDR2 reads SASEGT. CDR3 bases: TGTGCCAGCAGTGGTCCGGGACAGGGAGTCGCAGATACGCAGTATTTT. Residues: CASSGPGQGVADTQYF.

The table lists this clonotype with many counts. The V and J genes are TRBV5-1 and TRBJ2-3; 16 nucleotides line up with TRBD2. J was trimmed by 2 bases and V by 4 bases; bases with no gene match: 7. The CDR3 consists of 18 residues. The V gene's germline CDR1 is SGHRS and CDR2 YFSETQ. In nucleotides, the CDR3 is TGCGCCAGCAGCCCGACGGGACTAGCGGGAGGGCTCACAGATACGCAGTATTTT. This gives the protein CASSPTGLAGGLTDTQYF.

This clonotype was recorded many times. The J gene is TRBJ2-3, the V gene TRBV2, with D possibly TRBD2 on 6 matching bases. The germline V and J ends were trimmed by 8 bases and 0 bases, with 9 bases remaining between them. The CDR3 has 13 residues. Germline-derived CDR1 and CDR2 are SNHLY and FYNNEI. CDR3 in amino acids: CASPGTSTDTQYF. In DNA form, the CDR3 reads TGTGCCAGCCCTGGGACTAGCACAGATACGCAGTATTTT.

The V gene is TRBV3-1, the J gene TRBJ2-2, with no clear D. The germline V gene encodes CDR1 LGHDT and CDR2 YNNKEL (reference sequence). This CDR3 is built from 15 residues. V was cut by 4 bases and J by 6 bases, with 15 bases left in between. The DNA for the CDR3 is TGTGCCAGCAGCCTCCCGCTTCTAGGGTCCGGGGAGCTGTTTTTT. This encodes CASSLPLLGSGELFF.

This clonotype turned up a few times. V usage is TRBV6-4 and J usage is TRBJ1-5; possible D gene TRBD1, 5 bases. Germline assignment: CDR1 MRHNA and CDR2 SNTAGT. Trimming stripped 2 bases from V and 1 base from J, with 12 bases between. This CDR3 region has 16 residues. The CDR3 DNA is TGTGCCAGCAGTGACCTACCAGGGTTGAGCAATCAGCCCCAGCATTTT. This codes for CASSDLPGLSNQPQHF.

This clonotype was counted many times. The junction shows a germline mismatch at one end, possibly a read error. The rearrangement joins TRBV5-1 to TRBJ2-5; no firm D call. Per germline, CDR1 SGHRS and CDR2 YFSETQ. The CDR3 runs to 16 residues. CDR3 region: CASSGIPVTYQETQYF. In DNA, the CDR3 is TGTGCCAGCAGTGGGATCCCGGTCACGTACCAAGAGACCCAGTACTTC.

This clonotype was seen ten or more times. The V gene is TRBV19, the J gene TRBJ1-1; D is possibly TRBD1 (6 bases). The germline CDR1 and CDR2 sequences are LNHDA and SQIVND (reference sequence). With 6 bases removed from V and 2 bases from J, the gap between germline ends came to 16 bases. The CDR3 loop spans 15 amino acids. The CDR3 protein is CASRETGPPNTEAFF. The CDR3 DNA reads TGTGCCAGTAGGGAGACAGGCCCCCCAAACACTGAAGCTTTCTTT.

In this sample, this clonotype turned up many times. The V call is TRBV7-9, the J call TRBJ2-2; D is unclear. CDR3 length: 12 residues. Germline V gene data show CDR1 as SEHNR and CDR2 as FQNEAQ (reference sequence). The ends were cut back, 4 bases at V and 4 bases at J, with 4 bases in the middle. CDR3 nucleotides: TGTGCCAGCAGCTCTCCCACCGGGGAGCTGTTTTTT. Encoded protein: CASSSPTGELFF. The full variable domain, with the rest looked up from reference TRBV7-9 and TRBJ2-2, is DTGVSQNPRHKITKRGQNVTFRCDPISEHNRLYWYRQTLGQGPEFLTYFQNEAQLEKSRLLSDRFSAERPKGSFSTLEIQRTEQGDSAMYLCASSSPTGELFFGEGSRLTVL.

The sample holds many counts of this clonotype. The genes are TRBV20-1 and TRBJ2-3; 8 positions match TRBD2. The germline V gene encodes CDR1 DFQATT and CDR2 SNEGSKA (reference sequence). CDR3 length equals 15 residues. V was clipped by 3 bases and J by 5 bases; unmatched bases: 10. The CDR3 sequence: CSASPPGLEVDTQYF. Here the CDR3 DNA reads TGCAGTGCTAGCCCCCCGGGACTAGAGGTAGATACGCAGTATTTT.

This clonotype appeared many times. The chain recombines TRBV2 with TRBJ2-2; possible D gene TRBD1, 6 bases. Trimming stripped 7 bases from V and 6 bases from J, with 15 bases between. The germline V gene has CDR1 SNHLY and CDR2 FYNNEI. This CDR3 is built from 14 residues. The CDR3 loop reads CASTVAGDAGELFF. In DNA form, the CDR3 reads TGTGCCAGCACAGTGGCAGGGGATGCCGGGGAGCTGTTTTTT. The full variable domain, rest sourced from reference TRBV2 and TRBJ2-2, is EPEVTQTPSHQVTQMGQEVILRCVPISNHLYFYWYRQILGQKVEFLVSFYNNEISEKSEIFDDQFSVERPDGSNFTLKIRSTKLEDSAMYFCASTVAGDAGELFFGEGSRLTVL.

The rearrangement links TRBV15 to TRBJ2-4; TRBD1 might be the D (5 bases). The CDR3 consists of 13 residues. The germline V gene encodes CDR1 LNHNV and CDR2 YYDKDF (reference sequence). Trimming cost V 0 bases and J 10 bases, with 10 bases left between them. Written as DNA, the CDR3 is TGTGCCACCAGCAGAGACAGGGCAAGGATTCAGTACTTC. It is translated as CATSRDRARIQYF.

This clonotype was counted at least ten times. The chain has TRBV7-9 and TRBJ1-2; 8 bases align to TRBD1. The CDR3 has 16 residues. The V gene end was trimmed by 5 bases and the J gene end by 4 bases; junction bases not matched to a gene: 12. Germline CDR1 is SEHNR and CDR2 is FQNEAQ (reference sequence). CDR3 coding DNA: TGTGCCAGCAGCCTTGGGGACCCGACAGGGGTCTATGGCTACACCTTC. Protein product: CASSLGDPTGVYGYTF.

This clonotype was recorded at least ten times. This chain joins TRBV29-1 and TRBJ2-1; D uncertain. The germline V gene has CDR1 SQVTM and CDR2 ANQGSEA. CDR3 size: 12 residues. V was shortened by 4 bases and J by 8 bases, with 12 bases between the two germline ends. The CDR3 sequence is CSVVVGGYEQFF. In DNA, the CDR3 is TGCAGCGTTGTGGTAGGTGGTTATGAGCAGTTCTTC.